This T cell receptor (beta chain) originates from a study of shared clonotypes between healthy human individuals. Turning to this clone: Its antigen remains unidentified.

The CDR3 spans 17 residues. After removal of 0 bases from V and 2 bases from J, the junction contained 6 bases not matched to a gene. CDR1 and CDR2 from the germline V gene are SGHAT and FQNNGV. Sequencing used immunoSEQ multiplex PCR; TCRdb keeps in-frame clones, though not all of them. The table has 2 million to 2.5 million clones, around 93% seen once; the top ten hold roughly 1.7%. Naive CD8 cells lacked CD45RO and underwent positive selection for CCR7, leaving out terminally differentiated effector memory CD45RA+ cells. Whole-study findings and limits: Researchers found naive subsets generally carried larger estimated richness than memory subsets. Sequencing depth was expected to influence donor clonotype sharing.

This chain uses TRBV11-2 with TRBJ2-1; 8 bases align to TRBD1. Sequencing was performed on naive CD8+ T cells from PBMCs. The TCR comes from a man younger than 35 in good health. Some clones in this sample may be carry-over from other donors' samples. This chain's CDR3 is CASSLDGSRGPYNEQFF. CDR3 in DNA: TGTGCCAGCAGCTTAGATGGAAGCAGGGGGCCCTACAATGAGCAGTTCTTC.